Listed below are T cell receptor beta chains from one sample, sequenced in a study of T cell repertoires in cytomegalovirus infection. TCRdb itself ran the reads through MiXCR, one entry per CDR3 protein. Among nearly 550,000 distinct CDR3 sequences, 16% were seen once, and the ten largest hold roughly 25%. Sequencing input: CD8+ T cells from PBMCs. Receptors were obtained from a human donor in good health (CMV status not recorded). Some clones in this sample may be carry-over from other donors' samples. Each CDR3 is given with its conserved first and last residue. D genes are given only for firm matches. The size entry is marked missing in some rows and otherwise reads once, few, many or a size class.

CDR3: CASSYGGGSGNEQFF; DNA: TGTGCCAGCAGTTATGGGGGGGGTTCGGGTAATGAGCAGTTCTTC; J: TRBJ2-1; size: many; D: TRBD2; V: TRBV6-6
CDR3: CASKVPGHLNTGELFF; DNA: TGTGCCAGCAAAGTACCAGGACACCTTAACACCGGGGAGCTGTTTTTT; J: TRBJ2-2; size: NA; D: NA; V: TRBV27
CDR3: CASRPPLGGSYEQYF; DNA: TGTGCCAGCAGACCTCCCCTGGGGGGCTCCTACGAGCAGTACTTC; J: TRBJ2-7; size: few; D: NA; V: TRBV7-9
CDR3: CASSYSRGTVHSYEQYF; DNA: TGTGCCAGCAGTTACTCGAGGGGGACAGTGCACTCCTACGAGCAGTACTTC; J: TRBJ2-7; size: many; D: TRBD1; V: TRBV6-5
CDR3: CASSFLQLETQYF; DNA: TGTGCCAGCAGCTTTCTCCAGTTGGAGACCCAGTACTTC; J: TRBJ2-5; size: NA; D: NA; V: TRBV5-6
CDR3: CASSTGTSEFF; DNA: TGTGCCAGCAGCACCGGGACTAGCGAGTTCTTC; J: TRBJ2-1; size: NA; D: TRBD2; V: TRBV27
CDR3: CASSLRGGDLHYGYTF; DNA: TGTGCCAGCAGCTTAAGAGGCGGGGATCTGCACTATGGCTACACCTTC; J: TRBJ1-2; size: many; D: NA; V: TRBV7-3
CDR3: CASSLEVSKVETQYF; DNA: TGTGCTAGCAGCTTAGAGGTGTCGAAAGTGGAGACCCAGTACTTC; J: TRBJ2-5; size: many; D: NA; V: TRBV7-7
CDR3: CASSFPIGGRAGEQYF; DNA: TGTGCCAGCAGTTTCCCTATCGGCGGGAGGGCCGGGGAGCAGTACTTC; J: TRBJ2-7; size: NA; D: TRBD2; V: TRBV28
CDR3: CASSHPSVGGSYGYTF; DNA: TGTGCCAGCAGTCACCCCTCCGTGGGGGGATCCTATGGCTACACCTTC; J: TRBJ1-2; size: many; D: NA; V: TRBV6-1